This entry features one TCR beta chain sequence. This CDR3 has 13 amino acids. The V gene's germline CDR1 is GTSNPN and CDR2 SVGIG (reference sequence). The V gene end was trimmed by 2 bases and the J gene end by 4 bases; junction bases not matched to a gene: 3. The record originates from a study of T cells in localized non-small cell lung cancer. Method: immunoSEQ multiplex PCR; TCRdb's copy keeps in-frame clones and lacks some. The sample records 27,000 or so clones, 82% being singletons. The specimen was peripheral blood, collected before any cancer treatment. The sequence derives from a woman aged 35-75 years with stage I lung adenocarcinoma. The chain joins TRBV30 to TRBJ1-1; 8 bases fit TRBD1. The CDR3 nucleotides read TGTGCCTGGAGTTCTACAGGGGGCACTGAAGCTTTCTTT. Translated, it gives CAWSSTGGTEAFF.